The TCR beta chain under discussion was sequenced for a study of shared clonotypes between healthy human individuals. Germline-derived CDR1 and CDR2 are SGHDT and YYEEEE. V was cut by 0 bases and J by 2 bases, with 10 bases left in between. The CDR3 loop spans 15 amino acids. Sequencing was performed with immunoSEQ multiplex PCR; in TCRdb, only in-frame clones are kept and a portion is missing. The sample includes 660,000 or so clones, around 96% of them seen just once. CD45RO-negative, CCR7-positively selected cells formed the naive CD8 fraction, excluding terminally differentiated effector memory CD45RA+ cells.

The sample taken for sequencing was naive CD8+ T cells sorted from blood. This clonotype was sampled from a woman aged 30 to 39 in good health. This chain links TRBV5-6 with TRBJ2-3; no firm D call. CDR3 in amino acids: CASSLASHYTDTQYF. CDR3 coding DNA: TGTGCCAGCAGCTTGGCTTCCCATTACACAGATACGCAGTATTTT.